This TCR beta chain comes out of a study of shared clonotypes between healthy human individuals. Whole-study findings and limits: The study generally estimated greater richness for naive than memory subsets. Four donors shared roughly 5% of their naive CD4 clonotypes.

Sequencing used immunoSEQ multiplex PCR; TCRdb keeps in-frame clones, though not all of them. The repertoire has around 1.4 million clones, about 98.5% of them found once; the top ten carry roughly 0.35%. Of note for this clone: Its antigen is as yet unknown.

Trimming removed 1 base from V and 6 bases from J, with 8 bases in between. Per the germline V gene, CDR1 is LGHNA and CDR2 is YSLEER. The CDR3 spans 13 residues. Donors were healthy HIV-negative adults without recent acute infections or vaccinations. Researchers partitioned CD4+ cells into CD45RA+ naive and CD45RA-negative memory subsets. The sequenced sample consisted of naive CD4+ T cells sorted from blood. The subset: CD45RA+ positively selected. The chain recombines TRBV4-3 with TRBJ2-3, with D tentatively TRBD1 (5 bases). The source of this sequence is a young man in good health. CDR3 bases: TGCGCCAGCAGCCAAGTTCCAGGGGATACGCAGTATTTT. Translated, it gives CASSQVPGDTQYF.